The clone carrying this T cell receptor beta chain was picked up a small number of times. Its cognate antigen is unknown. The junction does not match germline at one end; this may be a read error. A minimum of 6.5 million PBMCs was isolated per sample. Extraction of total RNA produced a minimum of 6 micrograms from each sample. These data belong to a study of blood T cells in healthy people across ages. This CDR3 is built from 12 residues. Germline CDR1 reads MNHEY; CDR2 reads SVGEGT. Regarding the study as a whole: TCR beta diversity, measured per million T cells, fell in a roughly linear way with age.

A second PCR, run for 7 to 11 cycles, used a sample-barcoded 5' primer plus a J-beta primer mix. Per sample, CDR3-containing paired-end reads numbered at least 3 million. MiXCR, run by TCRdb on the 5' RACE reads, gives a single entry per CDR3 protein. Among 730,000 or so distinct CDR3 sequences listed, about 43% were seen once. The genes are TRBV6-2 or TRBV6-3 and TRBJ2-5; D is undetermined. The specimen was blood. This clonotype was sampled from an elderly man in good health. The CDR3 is CASRYSRETQYF. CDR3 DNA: TGTGCCAGCAGGTACTCGAGGGAGACCCAGTACTTC.